This TCR beta chain was identified in a study of early T cells in non-severe SARS-CoV-2 infection. For the study at large: Chains were not paired, and sequencing was done on bulk RNA from unsorted whole blood.

From germline, CDR1 is SGHNT and CDR2 YENEEA. Between the trimmed V and J ends, which lost 1 base and 0 bases, there was a span of 9 bases. This CDR3 spans 15 amino acids. Regarding this clonotype: The antigen is undetermined.

Each cDNA molecule carried a unique molecular identifier. TCRdb ran MiXCR on the 5' RACE reads and lists one entry per CDR3 protein. The table has some 91,000 distinct CDR3 sequences, around 14% seen once. Study-wide findings and caveats: Matching against VDJdb likely underestimated virus-specific expansions, favoring anti-spike CD8.

Sequencing was done on a sample of whole blood. This TCR was sampled from an adult who was a healthcare worker with PCR-confirmed SARS-CoV-2 infection or an uninfected control (not recorded which). The chain carries TRBV11-3 and TRBJ2-5, with no clear D. CDR3 region: CASSLGFRDQETQYF. The CDR3 bases are TGTGCCAGCAGCTTAGGATTTCGGGACCAAGAGACCCAGTACTTC.